One and the same sample provided the 4 T cell receptor beta chains below, sequenced in a study of regulatory T cells in long-lasting Graves disease. CDR3 regions were amplified by Arm-PCR using iRepertoire HTBI primers to build TCR beta libraries. MiXCR was run by TCRdb on the multiplex PCR reads, yielding one entry per CDR3 protein. This sample has roughly 560,000 distinct CDR3 sequences, with 15% to 20% found just once. Time point denoted: newly diagnosed GD, antithyroid drugs for less than 3 months. RNA extracted from PBMCs served as the sequencing template. This same sample was also taken into another study, of T cells in Graves' hyperthyroidism and ophthalmopathy.

The sequences come from peripheral blood mononuclear cells (PBMCs), collected at new diagnosis, from a patient treated with antithyroid drugs. The receptors were gathered from a woman aged 35 to 60 with Graves disease.

This clonotype was seen repeatedly, ten times or more. The rearrangement links TRBV28 to TRBJ2-1, with 7 bases lining up with TRBD1. The CDR3 length is 15 residues. Germline assignment: CDR1 MDHEN and CDR2 SYDVKM. The V gene end was trimmed by 4 bases and the J gene end by 1 base; junction bases not matched to a gene: 4. The DNA of the CDR3 is TGTGCCAGCAGTTCAAGGGACAGTTCCTACAATGAGCAGTTCTTC. This gives the protein CASSSRDSSYNEQFF.

The chain combines TRBV7-2 with TRBJ2-1; D uncertain. Germline CDR1 SGHTA, CDR2 FQGNSA. The CDR3 consists of 17 residues. The V gene lost 0 bases and the J gene lost 0 bases, with 12 bases spanning the gap. The CDR3 DNA sequence: TGTGCCAGCAGCTTAGCGAGCACCCCTGGCTCCTACAATGAGCAGTTCTTC. Translated: CASSLASTPGSYNEQFF.

This clonotype was counted between two and nine times. The rearrangement joins TRBV9 to TRBJ1-4; no clear D gene. The V end was cut by 0 bases, the J end by 7 bases, with 13 bases between. Germline values: CDR1 SGDLS, CDR2 YYNGEE. The length of the CDR3 is 15 residues. Here the CDR3 reads CASSVGGRDGEKLFF. In DNA form, the CDR3 reads TGTGCCAGCAGCGTAGGAGGGAGGGATGGTGAAAAACTGTTTTTT.

This clonotype was counted ten times or more. V and J are TRBV6-1 and TRBJ1-6; D gene unclear. Trimming took off 4 bases at V and 8 bases at J, with 12 bases between the two ends. Germline-derived CDR1 and CDR2 are MNHNS and SASEGT. This CDR3 comprises 14 residues. The DNA for the CDR3 is TGTGCCAGCAGTGCTGGGCAGGTGGATTCACCCCTCCACTTT. The encoded protein is CASSAGQVDSPLHF.